This T cell receptor beta chain was recorded in a study of follicular helper T cells after annual influenza vaccination (dated by TCRdb to the late 2010s). About the investigation overall: After each seasonal influenza vaccination, blood samples were collected on days 0, 7 and 28. Samples from 2013-2014 were cryopreserved, whereas samples from about 2015 were processed immediately after collection. Six subjects had multi-year samples: four covered two vaccination seasons and two covered three seasons. To look at recall of cTfh clones, some subjects were tracked through successive annual vaccinations covering the 2013-2014, 2014-2015 and 2015-2016 seasons. One week after vaccination, a second recruited cohort of 11 to 12 subjects (Table S1) displayed a similar ICOS+CD38+ cTfh response.

The library was built by means of the immunoSEQ multiplex PCR assay. Adaptive Biotechnologies handled the TCRB amplification, library preparation, sequencing and preliminary bioinformatics at Survey level resolution. For TCRB sequencing, genomic DNA from sorted cTfh populations was amplified by multiplex PCR. Per the original workflow: Clonality was calculated in R as 1 minus normalized Shannon entropy, and the Gini index was computed with the R package ineq. The overlap score was defined as the summed counts of shared sequences divided by the total counts of all sequences in both compared samples. Shared-clonotype significance used Fisher's exact test assuming a theoretical repertoire of 10^7 TCRB sequences. Entries here come from immuneACCESS through TCRdb and include only in-frame sequences with V and J called. Some clones fail to appear in such tables; in the studies checked, an unresolved V gene covers under half of the shortfall, and the cause of the remainder is unknown. V and J calls plus clone size are reproduced from that table; the DNA served to infer D and trimming. This sample comprises some 10,000 clones, over 70% of them detected only once. The top ten clones comprise 3% to 4.5% of the sample.

Note on this clone: No cognate antigen has been identified for it. No base qualities exist here, and no much larger clone lies one base off it.

General findings and caveats noted by the study authors: A recurrent oligoclonal ICOS+CD38+ cTfh response containing tetramer and AIM influenza-specific clonotypes was recalled by successive annual vaccinations. ICOS+CD38+ cTfh clonality correlated with the frequency of that population, and its change correlated with the change in circulating plasmablast frequency. Day 7 ICOS+CD38+ clones were most often found later in ICOS-CD38- cTfh, suggesting that subset may serve as a memory reservoir. Productive TCRB sequences were recovered from only about 8.5-22% of analyzed cells, so rare clonotypes could not be sampled.

Reading the germline V gene gives CDR1 SNHLY and CDR2 FYNNEI. From the cysteine up to the phenylalanine, the CDR3 has a length of 15 residues. Left in the record is the CDR3 DNA by itself, 45 bases read in frame from the first base. V is clipped by 4 bases and J by 5 bases, and the sequence between their germline boundaries is 16 bases long. The sample's time point label is to be understood as: 2015-2016 season, pre-vaccination. Seasonal inactivated influenza vaccine (Fluvarix) was administered to adults, and sorted blood CD4 subsets were tracked by TCRB sequencing before and after vaccination. Subjects were considered eligible if community-dwelling and if influenza vaccine had not been received in the prior 6 months. Reasons for exclusion included contraindications to influenza vaccine, substance abuse, HIV/AIDS, active malignancy, immunomodulatory medication, and active illness such as respiratory infection. At each time point, about 35 to 110 mL of blood was collected. Non-naive CD4+CXCR5+PD-1+ cells were defined as circulating Tfh and were sorted into two fractions, ICOS+CD38+ and ICOS-CD38-. Ficoll-Paque PLUS or SepMate separation was used to isolate PBMC. Before DNA extraction, cell subsets were sorted from PBMC on a BD FACS Aria.

This sequence originates from an adult who received the influenza vaccine. The sequence joins TRBV2 to TRBJ2-3, and perhaps TRBD1 as D gene, on 7 matching bases. Sample: CXCR5+ CD38- circulating T follicular helper cells from blood, taken on the day of influenza vaccination. The sample's cell subset or site label, in plain terms: circulating Tfh, non-naive CD4+CXCR5+PD-1+ (ICOS+CD38+ or ICOS-CD38-). The DNA reads as follows: TGTGCCAGCAGTGTTGGAGGGGGCGCGGGAGATACGCAGTATTTT. Its translation reads: CASSVGGGAGDTQYF. The full variable domain, completed from the reference TRBV2 and TRBJ2-3 proteins outside the CDR3, reads EPEVTQTPSHQVTQMGQEVILRCVPISNHLYFYWYRQILGQKVEFLVSFYNNEISEKSEIFDDQFSVERPDGSNFTLKIRSTKLEDSAMYFCASSVGGGAGDTQYFGPGTRLTVL.